Listed below are T cell receptor beta chains from one sample, sequenced in a study of T cell responses to AZD1222 COVID-19 vaccine. Only in-frame clones appear in the TCRdb table, and some are missing; sequencing was by immunoSEQ multiplex PCR. The data contain 120,000 to 150,000 clones, 88% of them singletons. The material sequenced was peripheral blood, taken 28 days after the second dose of the MenACWY control vaccine. Receptors originate from an adult who received the MenACWY meningococcal vaccine as a control. Both conserved end residues are part of each CDR3. D genes are given only for firm matches. Clone size, where shown, is once, few, many, or a class for clones that have expanded.

D gene: NA
V gene: TRBV4-3
clone size: few
J gene: TRBJ1-5
CDR3 protein: CASSQDARGGSNQPQHF
CDR3 DNA: TGCGCCAGCAGCCAAGATGCCAGGGGAGGTAGCAATCAGCCCCAGCATTTT

D gene: NA
V gene: TRBV14
clone size: NA
J gene: TRBJ1-1
CDR3 protein: CASSDRNGNKAFF
CDR3 DNA: TGTGCCAGCAGCGACCGCAACGGCAACAAAGCTTTCTTT

D gene: NA
V gene: TRBV7-8
clone size: NA
J gene: TRBJ2-7
CDR3 protein: CASSLIPDSSYEQYF
CDR3 DNA: TGTGCCAGCAGCTTGATTCCGGATAGCTCCTACGAGCAGTACTTC

D gene: NA
V gene: TRBV19
clone size: NA
J gene: TRBJ2-5
CDR3 protein: CASSTSIRDIKETQYF
CDR3 DNA: TGTGCCAGTAGTACCTCCATCAGGGACATAAAAGAGACCCAGTACTTC

D gene: NA
V gene: TRBV7-2
clone size: NA
J gene: TRBJ1-6
CDR3 protein: CASSLNTGSPLHF
CDR3 DNA: TGTGCCAGCAGCTTGAATACAGGGTCACCCCTCCACTTT

D gene: TRBD1
V gene: TRBV30
clone size: NA
J gene: TRBJ1-5
CDR3 protein: CACTRDRGGNQPQHF
CDR3 DNA: TGTGCCTGTACCCGGGACAGGGGCGGAAATCAGCCCCAGCATTTT

D gene: NA
V gene: TRBV9
clone size: NA
J gene: TRBJ1-3
CDR3 protein: CASSGETGNTIYF
CDR3 DNA: TGTGCCAGCAGCGGCGAAACTGGAAACACCATATATTTT

D gene: TRBD1
V gene: TRBV9
clone size: NA
J gene: TRBJ1-1
CDR3 protein: CASSLTGGDTEAFF
CDR3 DNA: TGTGCCAGCAGCCTAACAGGGGGGGACACTGAAGCTTTCTTT

D gene: NA
V gene: TRBV4-1
clone size: NA
J gene: TRBJ1-2
CDR3 protein: CASSQGAGDKANYGYTF
CDR3 DNA: TGCGCCAGCAGCCAAGGGGCAGGTGATAAAGCTAACTATGGCTACACCTTC

D gene: NA
V gene: TRBV7-2
clone size: NA
J gene: TRBJ2-3
CDR3 protein: CASSSAHAYTDTQYF
CDR3 DNA: TGTGCCAGCAGCTCTGCTCATGCCTACACAGATACGCAGTATTTT